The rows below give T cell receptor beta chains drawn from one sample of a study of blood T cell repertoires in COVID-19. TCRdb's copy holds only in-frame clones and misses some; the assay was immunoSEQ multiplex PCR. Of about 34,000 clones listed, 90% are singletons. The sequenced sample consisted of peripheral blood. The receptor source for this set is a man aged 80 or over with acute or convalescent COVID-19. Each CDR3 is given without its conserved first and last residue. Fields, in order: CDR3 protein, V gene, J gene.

cdr3_aa: ASNRDRGSSGNTIY
v_call: TRBV19
j_call: TRBJ1-3

cdr3_aa: ASSLREAEAF
v_call: TRBV5-5
j_call: TRBJ1-1

cdr3_aa: ASSLVPGGINSPLH
v_call: TRBV5-6
j_call: TRBJ1-6

cdr3_aa: ASSQDAFASGYT
v_call: TRBV3-1/TRBV3-2
j_call: TRBJ1-2

cdr3_aa: ASSLGRANEQY
v_call: TRBV5-6
j_call: TRBJ2-7

cdr3_aa: AIRGGEKLF
v_call: TRBV10-3
j_call: TRBJ1-4

cdr3_aa: ASSPSGTGANSFQH
v_call: TRBV19
j_call: TRBJ1-5

cdr3_aa: AWSDQGEAF
v_call: TRBV30
j_call: TRBJ1-1

cdr3_aa: ASSYTRTGVLGYT
v_call: TRBV6-5
j_call: TRBJ1-2

cdr3_aa: ASSLGGAQETQY
v_call: TRBV5-1
j_call: TRBJ2-5

cdr3_aa: ASRREVAEELF
v_call: TRBV9
j_call: TRBJ2-2

cdr3_aa: ASSGGNQPQH
v_call: TRBV10-1
j_call: TRBJ1-5

cdr3_aa: ASSLPVIRSTDTQY
v_call: TRBV7-3
j_call: TRBJ2-3

cdr3_aa: ASSSDRGVRYGYT
v_call: TRBV5-5
j_call: TRBJ1-2

cdr3_aa: ASTFGGYTQY
v_call: TRBV28
j_call: TRBJ2-3

cdr3_aa: ASSPRAGNQPQH
v_call: TRBV18
j_call: TRBJ1-5

cdr3_aa: ASSTGTGYGQPQH
v_call: TRBV19
j_call: TRBJ1-5

cdr3_aa: ASSSRTLSKNIQY
v_call: TRBV6-5
j_call: TRBJ2-4

cdr3_aa: ASSPRGQVNEQF
v_call: TRBV18
j_call: TRBJ2-1

cdr3_aa: ASSWAGTGSNTEAF
v_call: TRBV5-1
j_call: TRBJ1-1

cdr3_aa: AWWVAGGSTDTQY
v_call: TRBV30
j_call: TRBJ2-3

cdr3_aa: ASRRQGGNSPLH
v_call: TRBV27
j_call: TRBJ1-6

cdr3_aa: ATSDSPRGGDTQY
v_call: TRBV24-1
j_call: TRBJ2-3

cdr3_aa: ASSPGEGGQNTEAF
v_call: TRBV18
j_call: TRBJ1-1

cdr3_aa: ASSLFAQGSSYNEQF
v_call: TRBV5-1
j_call: TRBJ2-1

cdr3_aa: ASRTGQGSYTGELF
v_call: TRBV4-1
j_call: TRBJ2-2

cdr3_aa: ASSFVDREAF
v_call: TRBV5-8
j_call: TRBJ1-1

cdr3_aa: ASSSTGEPYGYT
v_call: TRBV7-3
j_call: TRBJ1-2

cdr3_aa: ASSLSGGRGIQY
v_call: TRBV27
j_call: TRBJ2-4

cdr3_aa: AWRQGQGNTGELF
v_call: TRBV30
j_call: TRBJ2-2

cdr3_aa: ASSFTSGVGSPLH
v_call: TRBV5-1
j_call: TRBJ1-6

cdr3_aa: ASSQEEGRGDTQY
v_call: TRBV4-1
j_call: TRBJ2-3

cdr3_aa: AISATRGGSQPQH
v_call: TRBV10-3
j_call: TRBJ1-5

cdr3_aa: SVERSYGYT
v_call: TRBV29-1
j_call: TRBJ1-2

cdr3_aa: ATSDRVAGSYNEQF
v_call: TRBV24-1
j_call: TRBJ2-1

cdr3_aa: ASRAGQGSGNTEAF
v_call: TRBV5-1
j_call: TRBJ1-1

cdr3_aa: ASSVLAGGTDTQY
v_call: TRBV6-4
j_call: TRBJ2-3

cdr3_aa: ASSQEGTGGAPLH
v_call: TRBV4-1
j_call: TRBJ1-6

cdr3_aa: ASSPGTGFGEKLF
v_call: TRBV5-1
j_call: TRBJ1-4

cdr3_aa: ASSPLFRGQGRDTEAF
v_call: TRBV27
j_call: TRBJ1-1

cdr3_aa: ASSDLEPSGGTDTQY
v_call: TRBV2
j_call: TRBJ2-3

cdr3_aa: ASSYSTGGETQY
v_call: TRBV6-5
j_call: TRBJ2-5

cdr3_aa: ASSLRGDWADTQY
v_call: TRBV5-8
j_call: TRBJ2-3

cdr3_aa: ASSPSSRGLVYGYT
v_call: TRBV3-1/TRBV3-2
j_call: TRBJ1-2

cdr3_aa: TSSLHRGIGQPQH
v_call: TRBV7-2
j_call: TRBJ1-5